The rows below give T cell receptor beta chains drawn from one sample of a study of beta chain features in type 1 diabetes. Produced via immunoSEQ multiplex PCR; TCRdb's table is partial and in-frame only. The repertoire holds about 220,000 clones, roughly a tenth seen once, with approximately 1.5% in the top ten. Source material: central memory CD4+ T cells from blood. The source of these receptors is a man between 18 and 29 years old in good health. Both conserved end residues are part of each CDR3. Each record gives: V gene, J gene, clone size, D gene, CDR3 DNA, CDR3 protein. The D gene is left open where the match is weak. Clone size is stated in some rows and not others, as once, few, many or a class when expanded.

TRBV28	TRBJ2-2	-	TRBD2	TGTGCCTTTGCTAGCGGGACCGGGGAGCTGTTTTTT	CAFASGTGELFF
TRBV28	TRBJ1-1	-	-	TGTGCCAGCAGGGTTGGTGGTACTGAAGCTTTCTTT	CASRVGGTEAFF
TRBV28	TRBJ2-1	few	-	TGTGCCAGCAATTATGGAGGCTATGAGCAGTTCTTC	CASNYGGYEQFF
TRBV4-1	TRBJ2-3	-	TRBD2	TGCGCCAGCAGCCAAGGGGGGGGGACAGATACGCAGTATTTT	CASSQGGGTDTQYF
TRBV11-2	TRBJ2-2	few	-	TGTGCCAGCAGCTTACTGGGCGCCTCGAACACCGGGGAGCTGTTTTTT	CASSLLGASNTGELFF
TRBV28	TRBJ1-4	few	TRBD1	TGTGCCAGCAGTGTTCCCGGGACAGGAGATAATGAAAAACTGTTTTTT	CASSVPGTGDNEKLFF
TRBV7-8	TRBJ2-3	-	TRBD2	TGTGCCAGCAGTCAAATAGCGGGAGTAGGCACAGATACGCAGTATTTT	CASSQIAGVGTDTQYF
TRBV7-9	TRBJ1-4	few	-	TGTGCCAGCAGCTTAGAAGGCGTAGCTAATGAAAAACTGTTTTTT	CASSLEGVANEKLFF
TRBV30	TRBJ2-2	-	-	TGTGCCTGGAGTTCTCTAGCGTTAGCTTCATCGGGGGAGCTGTTTTTT	CAWSSLALASSGELFF
TRBV7-9	TRBJ2-2	few	-	TGTGCCAGCAGCTTAGATCGCGTCAGGGCCGGGGAGCTGTTTTTT	CASSLDRVRAGELFF
TRBV25-1	TRBJ1-1	few	-	TGTGCCAGCAGAAGGGGATCGTGGGATGAAGCTTTCTTT	CASRRGSWDEAFF
TRBV29-1	TRBJ2-2	few	-	TGCAGCGTGGGCCACAGGGTTGGTGGCACCGGGGAGCTGTTTTTT	CSVGHRVGGTGELFF
TRBV27	TRBJ1-2	-	-	TGTGCCAGCAGGGCTTCAGGACGAATTGGGAACTATGGCTACACCTTC	CASRASGRIGNYGYTF
TRBV11-3	TRBJ2-1	-	TRBD2	TGTGCCAGCAGTCAGGGGCGGCTAGCGGGTTCTCACAATGAGCAGTTCTTC	CASSQGRLAGSHNEQFF
TRBV9	TRBJ2-1	-	TRBD2	TGTGCCAGCAGCGTAACTAGCGGAGGTTACAATGAGCAGTTCTTC	CASSVTSGGYNEQFF
TRBV14	TRBJ1-2	-	TRBD1	TGTGCCAGCAGCCCATGGACAGGGGGGTATGGCTACACCTTC	CASSPWTGGYGYTF
TRBV6-1	TRBJ2-1	few	-	TGTGCCAGCACCTTCGGCATAAGCGATGAGCAGTTCTTC	CASTFGISDEQFF
TRBV29-1	TRBJ2-2	-	-	TGCAGCGTTGGTCGCAGAGACACCGGGGAGCTGTTTTTT	CSVGRRDTGELFF
TRBV6-1	TRBJ1-2	few	-	TGTGCCAGCAGCCCCCGAGGGATAGCGGGCTACACCTTC	CASSPRGIAGYTF
TRBV11-2	TRBJ2-3	few	TRBD2	TGTGCCAGCAGCCCCGGGACTAGCGGGTCCTATACGCAGTATTTT	CASSPGTSGSYTQYF
TRBV7-9	TRBJ2-1	-	-	TGTGCCAGCAAAAAGCGGGCCTACAATGAGCAGTTCTTC	CASKKRAYNEQFF
TRBV5-5	TRBJ2-3	few	-	TGTGCCAGCAGACTGTTAGATACGCAGTATTTT	CASRLLDTQYF
TRBV18	TRBJ2-7	few	-	TGTGCCAGCTCACCAGGGAACAGGTACTCCTACGAGCAGTACTTC	CASSPGNRYSYEQYF
TRBV6-1	TRBJ2-2	-	-	TGTGCCAGCAGCGGGACGCCGAACACCGGGGAGCTGTTTTTT	CASSGTPNTGELFF
TRBV27	TRBJ2-7	many	TRBD2	TGTGCCAGCAGTTTCTATGGAGCGGGAGTACCCCTCGAGCAGTACTTC	CASSFYGAGVPLEQYF
TRBV13	TRBJ2-3	few	TRBD1	TGTGCCAGCAGCTCGAGGGGACAGGGGGTTGATACGCAGTATTTT	CASSSRGQGVDTQYF
TRBV30	TRBJ2-7	few	TRBD1	TGTGCCTGGAAGGCGAGGGACAGGGTCTATCTCAGGGCTGGGGAGCAGTACTTC	CAWKARDRVYLRAGEQYF
TRBV6-5	TRBJ2-3	few	TRBD2	TGTGCCAGCCGAAGCGGGAGTAGAGATACGCAGTATTTT	CASRSGSRDTQYF
TRBV28	TRBJ1-5	few	-	TGTGCCAGCAGTTTACGCAGGGGGCCCCAGCATTTT	CASSLRRGPQHF
TRBV15	TRBJ2-5	-	-	TGTGCCACCAGCAGAGACCACGCCCTAGGGGACGGGGAGACCCAGTACTTC	CATSRDHALGDGETQYF
TRBV18	TRBJ2-1	-	-	TGTGCCAGCTCACCACTCGCCCTCGGGTACAATGAGCAGTTCTTC	CASSPLALGYNEQFF
TRBV4-2	TRBJ2-7	-	TRBD2	TGTGCCAGCAGCCAAGTATTCCAGCGGGATGGTCGCGAGCAGTACTTC	CASSQVFQRDGREQYF